The sequence of this T cell receptor beta chain was determined in a study of T-cell reconstitution after alpha-beta-depleted transplantation in children. General study results and limits: In patients about two months after transplant, alpha-beta T cells reportedly arose from several hundred expanded graft clones. It was surviving recipient T cells and thymic progenitors that gave some patients high TCRbeta diversity at day 60. T-cell numbers and diversity, one year after transplant, stemmed largely from T cells that were newly produced.

Comment on this clonotype: Its antigen is currently unknown.

Preparation of the TCRbeta library was carried out with unique molecular identifiers. From the PCR reads, TCRdb called clonotypes with MiXCR, one entry per CDR3 protein. The repertoire holds 500,000 to 750,000 distinct CDR3 sequences, with about an eighth as singletons. Germline CDR1 is MDHEN and CDR2 is SYDVKM. Deletions cut 4 bases from V and 0 bases from J, with 7 bases between. This CDR3 is built from 15 residues. This TCR was sampled from a male patient younger than 18 who had a stem cell transplant for acute myeloid leukemia, so the T cells may come from the graft donor. This sample comprised PBMCs, mostly from graft donor cells, obtained 360 days after TCRalphabeta/CD19-depleted stem cell transplant. The gene calls are TRBV28 and TRBJ2-6; D call uncertain. The CDR3 spells CASSSYRSGANVLTF. The CDR3 nucleotides are TGTGCCAGCAGTTCGTACCGCTCTGGGGCCAACGTCCTGACTTTC.